A selection of T cell receptor beta chains follows, all from one sample in a study of T cell repertoires in cytomegalovirus infection. MiXCR was run by TCRdb on the reads, yielding one entry per CDR3 protein. In the table there are about 110,000 distinct CDR3 sequences, around 40% of which are singletons. Antigen specificity for these receptors is unknown. The sequencing used CD8+ T cells from cultured PBMCs, collected from culture after CMV antigen stimulation. The source is a human donor in good health (CMV status not recorded). Some clones in this sample may be carry-over from other donors' samples. The conserved cysteine and the conserved F or W are not part of the CDR3 here. Each record gives: V gene, D gene, J gene, CDR3 protein. A D gene is named only where the DNA matches it firmly.

V gene: TRBV6-5
D gene: TRBD1
J gene: TRBJ2-5
CDR3 protein: ASSYSSTGWETQY

V gene: TRBV7-2
D gene: .
J gene: TRBJ2-7
CDR3 protein: ASSLVGGMTAYEQY

V gene: TRBV4-1
D gene: TRBD1
J gene: TRBJ2-1
CDR3 protein: ASSPGTGSDNEQF

V gene: TRBV29-1
D gene: .
J gene: TRBJ1-1
CDR3 protein: SVQVAGQNTEAF

V gene: TRBV4-1
D gene: .
J gene: TRBJ1-1
CDR3 protein: ASSRFVVVNTEAF

V gene: TRBV12-3/TRBV12-4
D gene: TRBD1
J gene: TRBJ2-1
CDR3 protein: ATRDRYNEQF

V gene: TRBV12-3/TRBV12-4
D gene: .
J gene: TRBJ1-5
CDR3 protein: ASSPGGSANQPQH

V gene: TRBV24-1
D gene: .
J gene: TRBJ2-5
CDR3 protein: ATSDFGFTLEETQY

V gene: TRBV11-3
D gene: TRBD1
J gene: TRBJ2-1
CDR3 protein: ASSLERGPYGEQF

V gene: TRBV6-5
D gene: .
J gene: TRBJ2-7
CDR3 protein: ASSYTGAFYEQY

V gene: TRBV28
D gene: .
J gene: TRBJ2-1
CDR3 protein: ASSFDGASSYNEQF

V gene: TRBV10-3
D gene: .
J gene: TRBJ1-2
CDR3 protein: AISEGSGDYGYT

V gene: TRBV4-1
D gene: .
J gene: TRBJ1-1
CDR3 protein: ASSQGWGSGEAF

V gene: TRBV5-4
D gene: TRBD1
J gene: TRBJ1-2
CDR3 protein: ASSWRTGEYGYT

V gene: TRBV5-4
D gene: .
J gene: TRBJ2-1
CDR3 protein: ASSAGTPSSYNEQF

V gene: TRBV19
D gene: .
J gene: TRBJ1-2
CDR3 protein: ASSMSGAASYGYT